This TCR beta chain was retrieved from a study of blood T cell repertoires in COVID-19. This clone was seen just once. Those who participated ranged in age from about 18 to 89 years and resided in about two dozen US areas. The germline V gene has CDR1 SGHAT and CDR2 FQNNGV. V gave up 4 bases and J gave up 4 bases, with 17 bases separating them. The CDR3 is 16 residues long. Authors' methods: Estimation of nucleated cell counts was performed using reference gene primer amplification. TCRdb's table, derived via immunoSEQ multiplex PCR, lists solely in-frame clones and lacks some. V, J and clone size are taken as reported in that table, and D and trimming were inferred from the DNA itself. Of fewer than 300,000 clones listed, about nine tenths are singletons.

This chain uses TRBV11-2 with TRBJ1-5; D gene ambiguous. The sequenced material came from PBMCs or T cells enriched from blood (not recorded which). The receptor was isolated from a woman aged 40 to 50 with acute COVID-19. The CDR3 reads CASSSGGGIGNQPQHF. The CDR3 nucleotides are TGTGCCAGCAGCTCCGGAGGTGGGATTGGGAATCAGCCCCAGCATTTT.